The rows below give T cell receptor beta chains drawn from one sample of a study of cytomegalovirus exposure and HLA in healthy donors. Using immunoSEQ multiplex PCR, the repertoire was profiled, and TCRdb retains in-frame clones only, with some absent. Among around 130,000 clones listed, approximately 76% were seen once. Sample: PBMCs. The receptors originated from a man aged 40-49 years in good health and CMV-seronegative. The conserved cysteine and the conserved F or W are not part of the CDR3 here.

v_call: TRBV5-4
j_call: TRBJ2-7
cdr3_aa: ASSFPGTGRYEQY

v_call: TRBV5-1
j_call: TRBJ2-5
cdr3_aa: ASSPLAGAQETQY

v_call: TRBV7-2
j_call: TRBJ2-1
cdr3_aa: ASSFSGRAGYNEQF

v_call: TRBV4-1
j_call: TRBJ2-7
cdr3_aa: ASSFTASYEQY

v_call: TRBV19
j_call: TRBJ2-5
cdr3_aa: ASSMTSPQETQY

v_call: TRBV4-1
j_call: TRBJ2-7
cdr3_aa: ASSPTGVSYEQY

v_call: TRBV28
j_call: TRBJ2-3
cdr3_aa: ASNTNPGTHTQY

v_call: TRBV5-1
j_call: TRBJ1-2
cdr3_aa: ASSLVFQQGAGYT

v_call: TRBV18
j_call: TRBJ1-2
cdr3_aa: ASSPENAAPNYGYT

v_call: TRBV19
j_call: TRBJ2-5
cdr3_aa: ASMPTGYEYGSETQY

v_call: TRBV5-6
j_call: TRBJ2-4
cdr3_aa: ASSLYRELAKNSQY

v_call: TRBV18
j_call: TRBJ1-6
cdr3_aa: ASSPRDIYNSPLH

v_call: TRBV19
j_call: NA
cdr3_aa: ASSLSPTYEQY

v_call: TRBV5-4
j_call: TRBJ2-7
cdr3_aa: ASSYTPPQGGEQY

v_call: TRBV27
j_call: TRBJ1-1
cdr3_aa: ASSSHPPLMNTEAF

v_call: TRBV4-1
j_call: TRBJ2-7
cdr3_aa: ASSQGLARTYEQY

v_call: TRBV15
j_call: TRBJ2-1
cdr3_aa: ATSALGTSGYNEQF

v_call: TRBV7-6
j_call: TRBJ2-1
cdr3_aa: ATGERSPYNEQF

v_call: TRBV29-1
j_call: TRBJ2-7
cdr3_aa: SVEVGSYEQY

v_call: TRBV27
j_call: TRBJ2-2
cdr3_aa: ASSLNSFTGELF

v_call: TRBV15
j_call: TRBJ2-5
cdr3_aa: ATSRVDQGTAFQETQY

v_call: TRBV5-6
j_call: TRBJ1-2
cdr3_aa: ASSLGTLGYGYT

v_call: TRBV5-6
j_call: TRBJ2-7
cdr3_aa: ASSPPRTVYEQY

v_call: TRBV7-2
j_call: TRBJ2-5
cdr3_aa: ASSLGGGKQTQY

v_call: TRBV7-9
j_call: TRBJ2-1
cdr3_aa: SSSLASSLAAIYNEQF

v_call: TRBV19
j_call: TRBJ2-1
cdr3_aa: ASSIMGTSGGYPDEQF

v_call: TRBV16
j_call: TRBJ1-5
cdr3_aa: ASSPEPNQPQH

v_call: TRBV2
j_call: TRBJ2-5
cdr3_aa: ASSAQRDSSFYQETQY

v_call: TRBV14
j_call: TRBJ2-7
cdr3_aa: ASSQVSRLAGTYEQY

v_call: TRBV19
j_call: TRBJ2-5
cdr3_aa: ASSIRRGETQY

v_call: TRBV5-6
j_call: TRBJ2-7
cdr3_aa: ASRGFRGTYEQY

v_call: TRBV5-1
j_call: TRBJ2-3
cdr3_aa: ASSPTTGTRADTQY

v_call: TRBV6-1
j_call: TRBJ2-1
cdr3_aa: ASLEWDYYNEQF

v_call: TRBV10-3
j_call: TRBJ1-5
cdr3_aa: AISEYNEQGREPQH

v_call: TRBV6-5
j_call: TRBJ2-7
cdr3_aa: ASSSHRGGAYEQY

v_call: TRBV28
j_call: TRBJ2-7
cdr3_aa: ASSLQGRAYEQY

v_call: TRBV7-8
j_call: TRBJ1-5
cdr3_aa: ASSPPGQPQH

v_call: TRBV20-1
j_call: TRBJ2-7
cdr3_aa: RTGDSYEQY

v_call: TRBV5-1
j_call: TRBJ1-4
cdr3_aa: ASSLSGTATNEKLF

v_call: TRBV29-1
j_call: TRBJ2-2
cdr3_aa: SVETPGFTGELF

v_call: TRBV30
j_call: TRBJ1-3
cdr3_aa: AWGPISGNTIY

v_call: TRBV4-1
j_call: TRBJ2-3
cdr3_aa: ASSQEGSGVTDTQY

v_call: TRBV21-1
j_call: TRBJ2-3
cdr3_aa: ASSKGTCPCTDTQY

v_call: TRBV11-2
j_call: TRBJ2-5
cdr3_aa: ASSPRMKVAGEQETQY

v_call: TRBV2
j_call: TRBJ1-1
cdr3_aa: ASTDRGLDTEAF

v_call: TRBV7-9
j_call: TRBJ2-3
cdr3_aa: ASSFNPIRTDTQY

v_call: TRBV28
j_call: TRBJ1-2
cdr3_aa: ASSFPGQGDYGYT

v_call: TRBV10-1
j_call: TRBJ2-4
cdr3_aa: ASSEGTGGINIQY

v_call: TRBV30
j_call: TRBJ2-2
cdr3_aa: ASLPSGRRTGELF

v_call: TRBV28
j_call: TRBJ2-3
cdr3_aa: ASSPIAGAGDRTDTQY

v_call: TRBV9
j_call: TRBJ2-5
cdr3_aa: ASSTGTKETQY

v_call: TRBV7-9
j_call: TRBJ1-6
cdr3_aa: ASSVRQGNSPLH

v_call: TRBV10-3
j_call: TRBJ1-5
cdr3_aa: AISPGGISNQPQH

v_call: TRBV7-9
j_call: TRBJ2-1
cdr3_aa: SSSLAGLAGARDNEQF